Included here is one T cell receptor beta chain sequence, with context. These data are taken from a study of blood T cell repertoires in COVID-19. Sequencing used immunoSEQ multiplex PCR; TCRdb keeps in-frame clones, though not all of them. The data contain a few hundred thousand clones, around nine tenths of them singletons. Germline lookup yields CDR1 LGHDT and CDR2 YNNKEL (reference sequence). There are 11 residues in the CDR3. Trimming cost V 0 bases and J 11 bases, with 7 bases left between them. This chain connects TRBV3-1 (or the pseudogene TRBV3-2) to TRBJ1-1; D unclear. Source material: PBMCs or T cells enriched from blood (not recorded which). The clonotype was recovered from a woman between 45 and 65 years old who had recovered from COVID-19. CDR3 in amino acids: CASSQDRIAFF. CDR3 bases: TGTGCCAGCAGCCAAGACAGGATCGCTTTCTTT.